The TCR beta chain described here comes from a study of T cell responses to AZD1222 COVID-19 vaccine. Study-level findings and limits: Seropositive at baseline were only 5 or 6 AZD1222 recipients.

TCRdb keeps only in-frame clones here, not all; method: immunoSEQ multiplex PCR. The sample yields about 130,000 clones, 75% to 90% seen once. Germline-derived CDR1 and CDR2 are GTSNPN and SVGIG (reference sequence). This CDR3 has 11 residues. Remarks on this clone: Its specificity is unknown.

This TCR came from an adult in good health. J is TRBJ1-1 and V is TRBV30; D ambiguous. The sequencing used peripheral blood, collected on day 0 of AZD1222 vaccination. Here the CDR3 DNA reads TGTGCGGGAGGGAGGCACACTGAAGCTTTCTTT. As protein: CAGGRHTEAFF. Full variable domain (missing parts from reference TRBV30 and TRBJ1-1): SQTIHQWPATLVQPVGSPLSLECTVEGTSNPNLYWYRQAAGRGLQLLFYSVGIGQISSEVPQNLSASRPQDRQFILSSKKLLLSDSGFYLCAGGRHTEAFFGQGTRLTVV.